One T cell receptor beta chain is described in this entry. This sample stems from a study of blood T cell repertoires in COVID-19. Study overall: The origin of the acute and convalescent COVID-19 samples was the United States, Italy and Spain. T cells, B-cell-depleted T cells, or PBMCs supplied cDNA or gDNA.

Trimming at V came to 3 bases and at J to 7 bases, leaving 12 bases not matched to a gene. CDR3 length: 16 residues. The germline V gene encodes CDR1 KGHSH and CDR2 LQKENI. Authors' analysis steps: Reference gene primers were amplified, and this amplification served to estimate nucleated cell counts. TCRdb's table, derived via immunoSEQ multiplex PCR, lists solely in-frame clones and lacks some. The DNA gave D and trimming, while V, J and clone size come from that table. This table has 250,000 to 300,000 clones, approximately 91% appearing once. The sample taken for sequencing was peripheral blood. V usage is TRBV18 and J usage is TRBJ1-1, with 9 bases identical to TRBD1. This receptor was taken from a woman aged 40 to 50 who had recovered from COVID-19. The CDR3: CASSPVGTGIRGEAFF. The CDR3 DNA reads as TGTGCCAGCTCACCCGTCGGGACAGGGATCCGGGGTGAAGCTTTCTTT.